Sequencing of this T cell receptor (beta chain) was carried out in a study of Graves' ophthalmopathy and Graves' hyperthyroidism. This clonotype was counted ten times or more. The CDR3 runs to 16 residues. V was pared by 8 bases and J by 0 bases, with 6 bases of the junction left unmatched. Per germline, CDR1 MNHEY and CDR2 SVGEGT. The sequenced template was RNA, covering the TCR beta CDR3 region. Second-round multiplex PCR followed a first-round RT-PCR using HTBI primers. TCRdb ran MiXCR on the multiplex PCR reads and lists one entry per CDR3 protein. The sample records roughly 400,000 distinct CDR3 sequences, about 18% being singletons.

The sequence was collected from a woman in her late teens or twenties with Graves' ophthalmopathy. Sequencing used peripheral blood. The chain recombines TRBV6-2 or TRBV6-3 with TRBJ2-6; TRBD2 aligns across 8 bases. CDR3 in DNA: TGTGCCAGCTTTCGCGGGGGGCTCTCTGGGGCCAACGTCCTGACTTTC. Translation gives CASFRGGLSGANVLTF.